These T cell receptor beta chains were read from a single sample in a study of radiotherapy plus CTLA-4 blockade in lung cancer. TCRdb keeps only in-frame clones here, not all; method: immunoSEQ multiplex PCR. The data show about 87,000 clones, around 84% seen once. The sequencing here drew on peripheral blood, taken from a patient treated with radiotherapy plus ipilimumab. These receptors all come from a human donor with non-small cell lung cancer that progressed on radiotherapy plus ipilimumab. The CDR3 runs from the conserved cysteine through the conserved F or W. A D gene is named only where the DNA matches it firmly. A clone size is listed for some rows: how often the clone was seen (once, few, many), or a class if it is expanded.

V gene	clone size	D gene	J gene	CDR3 DNA	CDR3 protein
TRBV4-2	once	NA	TRBJ1-1	TGTGCCAGCAGCCAAGGGGGGGGGTCCATGAACACTGAAGCTTTCTTT	CASSQGGGSMNTEAFF
TRBV13	NA	NA	TRBJ1-1	TGTGCCAGCAGGTCCCGGGGGGTGGACACTGAAGCTTTCTTT	CASRSRGVDTEAFF
TRBV6-1	NA	TRBD1	TRBJ2-5	TGTGCCAGCAGGTTTCAACAGGGGGCAGGTGAGACCCAGTACTTC	CASRFQQGAGETQYF
TRBV10-3	few	TRBD1	TRBJ1-3	TGTGCCATCAGTGGCGGACAGGGGGCGTACGGAAACACCATATATTTT	CAISGGQGAYGNTIYF
TRBV6-1	once	TRBD2	TRBJ2-5	TGTGCCAGCAGCCGGGGACTAGCGGAGACCCAGTACTTC	CASSRGLAETQYF
TRBV13	once	TRBD1	TRBJ1-4	TGTGCCAGCAGCGCCCGGACAGGGGGTAATGAAAAACTGTTTTTT	CASSARTGGNEKLFF
TRBV9	NA	NA	TRBJ2-7	TGTGCCAGCAGCGCGAGAACCGGGACCTACGAGCAGTACTTC	CASSARTGTYEQYF
TRBV6-5	NA	TRBD2	TRBJ2-3	TGTGCCAGCAGGCCAAGCGGGAGGACGTCGAATACGCAGTATTTT	CASRPSGRTSNTQYF
TRBV7-2	few	TRBD1	TRBJ1-4	TGTGCCAGCAGCTTAGCCACAGGGGTTGATGAAAAACTGTTTTTT	CASSLATGVDEKLFF
TRBV6-5	NA	NA	TRBJ2-2	TGTGCCAGCAGTTACTTGGGACAGAACACCGGGGAGCTGTTTTTT	CASSYLGQNTGELFF
TRBV19	NA	NA	TRBJ1-6	TGTGCCAGTAGTATGACCCACCAGGGGCTATTTTCACCCCTCCACTTT	CASSMTHQGLFSPLHF
TRBV6-1	NA	NA	TRBJ2-3	TGTGCCAGCACCAGCACCCCCACAGATACGCAGTATTTT	CASTSTPTDTQYF
TRBV7-9	NA	NA	TRBJ1-4	TGTGCCAGCAGAGGGGCCGGTGAAAAACTGTTTTTT	CASRGAGEKLFF
TRBV27	NA	TRBD1	TRBJ1-1	TGTGCCAGCAGCTTATCAGGGGGAGTGAACACTGAAGCTTTCTTT	CASSLSGGVNTEAFF
TRBV15	NA	TRBD1	TRBJ1-2	TGTGCCACCCTCGGACAGGACTGGATTCACACCTTC	CATLGQDWIHTF
TRBV5-1	NA	NA	TRBJ1-1	TGCGCCAGCAGCTGGACGGCCAACACTGAAGCTTTCTTT	CASSWTANTEAFF
TRBV7-9	NA	NA	TRBJ1-2	TGTGCCAGCAGCCTCGAAACAGGGTCTGGCTACACCTTC	CASSLETGSGYTF
TRBV25-1	NA	NA	TRBJ2-2	TGTGCCAGCAGTGAATATGTCGGGGAGCTGTTTTTT	CASSEYVGELFF
TRBV9	NA	NA	TRBJ2-2	TGTGCCAGCAGTGCCCTTCGGCGGAACACCGGGGAGCTGTTTTTT	CASSALRRNTGELFF
TRBV5-8	NA	TRBD1	TRBJ2-1	TGTGCCAGCAGCGCGGACAGGGGGCATCGCAATGAGCAGTTCTTC	CASSADRGHRNEQFF
TRBV28	once	NA	TRBJ1-5	TGTGCCAGCAGTTTATCTCGCAGGGCCACTGGGAAGCATTTT	CASSLSRRATGKHF
TRBV9	once	NA	TRBJ1-1	TGTGCCAGCAGCGTTGGACACCGGAACACTGAAGCTTTCTTT	CASSVGHRNTEAFF
TRBV18	NA	TRBD2	TRBJ2-1	TGTGCCAGCTCACCATCTGCGGGAGTGGGGTACAATGAGCAGTTCTTC	CASSPSAGVGYNEQFF
TRBV6-1	NA	NA	TRBJ2-7	TGTGCCGGGGGACAAGTAGGTCCCGAGCAGTACTTC	CAGGQVGPEQYF
TRBV18	NA	NA	TRBJ2-7	TGTGCCAGCTCAGAGGGGGGGACCTACGAGCAGTACTTC	CASSEGGTYEQYF
TRBV18	NA	NA	TRBJ1-5	TGTGCCAGCTCACCAACGAGCAATCAGCCCCAGCATTTT	CASSPTSNQPQHF
TRBV4-2	NA	NA	TRBJ2-5	TGTGCCAGCAGCCAAGAAGGGACCCCGGGAAAAGAGACCCAGTACTTC	CASSQEGTPGKETQYF
TRBV11-3	NA	NA	TRBJ2-3	TGTGCCAGCAGCCCCATTGGGGGATCGGGCACAGATACGCAGTATTTT	CASSPIGGSGTDTQYF
TRBV6-1	NA	NA	TRBJ1-5	TGTGCCAGCAGAGGGGCCGGGCCCTCTTCGCATTTT	CASRGAGPSSHF
TRBV10-3	once	NA	TRBJ2-1	TGTGCCATCAGTGAGTTGGCTAGCGAACTTGAGCAGTTCTTC	CAISELASELEQFF
TRBV7-9	NA	NA	TRBJ1-2	TGTGCCAGCAGGACGGAGTTGGGCTACACCTTC	CASRTELGYTF
TRBV5-5	NA	NA	TRBJ1-3	TGTGCCAGCAGCGGAACAGTATACTCTGGAAACACCATATATTTT	CASSGTVYSGNTIYF
TRBV6-1	NA	NA	TRBJ2-4	TGTGCCAGCAGGGAGGGTCCAGCCAAAAACATTCAGTACTTC	CASREGPAKNIQYF
TRBV30	NA	NA	TRBJ2-7	TGTGCCTGGAGTAATCCGGGGCCCTACGAGCAGTACTTC	CAWSNPGPYEQYF
TRBV5-4	NA	NA	TRBJ2-1	TGTGCCAGCAGCTTGAGGGGGGGCCCCAATGAGCAGTTCTTC	CASSLRGGPNEQFF
TRBV5-6	NA	TRBD2	TRBJ2-3	TGTGCCAGTTCAGCGGGGGGCCTCACAGATACGCAGTATTTT	CASSAGGLTDTQYF
TRBV29-1	NA	NA	TRBJ2-3	TGCAGCGTTGAATTGGGCCCAGATACGCAGTATTTT	CSVELGPDTQYF
TRBV19	few	NA	TRBJ2-1	TGTGCCAGTAGTATTGACAGCCTCTCCTACAATGAGCAGTTCTTC	CASSIDSLSYNEQFF
TRBV20-1	NA	NA	TRBJ1-1	TGCAGTGCAATCCGGGCTGAAGCTTTCTTT	CSAIRAEAFF
TRBV9	NA	NA	TRBJ2-4	TGTGCCAGCAGCGTAGAGGGGCTCCAGGGAGCCAAAAACATTCAGTACTTC	CASSVEGLQGAKNIQYF
TRBV30	NA	NA	TRBJ2-7	TGTGCCTGGGCCCGGGACACGGAGAGACGGTACTTC	CAWARDTERRYF
TRBV11-3	NA	NA	TRBJ2-1	TGTGCCAGCAGCTTCCGGACTCAGCAGTTCTTC	CASSFRTQQFF
TRBV29-1	NA	NA	TRBJ2-3	TGCAGCGTTGAATCGGCAGATACGCAGTATTTT	CSVESADTQYF